The clone carrying this TCR beta chain has just one count. The antigen is unknown. The sample comes from a study of vaccination effects on CD4 cells after COVID-19. Using immunoSEQ multiplex PCR, the repertoire was profiled, and TCRdb retains in-frame clones only, with some absent. The sample lists 50,000 to 65,000 clones, roughly 76% occurring once. Overall study findings and caveats: The study found that only 1 of 255 vaccine-induced clones from healthy vaccinees cross-reacted with common cold coronaviruses. Substantial clonal contraction characterized both infection- and vaccine-induced clones late after vaccination. The study enrolled few convalescent patients and sampled no early post-infection timepoints.

Germline assignment: CDR1 SGHRS and CDR2 YFSETQ. The length of the CDR3 is 14 residues. Losses at the gene ends were 3 bases for V and 7 bases for J; bases not matched to a gene: 6. Antigen-specific CD4+ T cells were expanded (with viral peptide pools) by the ViraFEST assay ahead of sequencing. Cultured cells yielded isolated CD4+ T cells after around 9 days. Approximately 2.1 million PBMC were placed in each well, which was supplemented with approximately 9.7 IU/ml IL-2 and about 10 ug/ml peptides. This TCR was recovered from a human donor who received a COVID-19 vaccine. The chain joins TRBV5-1 to TRBJ2-2; 7 nucleotides align to TRBD2. This specimen was CD4+ T cells from PBMCs cultured with HCoV-229E spike peptides, taken before COVID-19 vaccination. The CDR3 bases are TGCGCCAGCAGCTCACTAGCGTCGGGCGGGGAGCTGTTTTTT. Encoded protein: CASSSLASGGELFF.